The present TCR beta chain was sequenced within a study of CD8 T cells in ankylosing spondylitis. Study-level results: Researchers report that disease-linked clones proved CD8+ and relatively rare in peripheral blood.

The CDR3 totals 12 residues. Germline assignment: CDR1 SQVTM and CDR2 ANQGSEA. V dropped 4 bases and J dropped 6 bases, with 9 bases sitting between them. One entry per CDR3 protein, called by TCRdb with MiXCR from the 5' RACE reads. The table lists around 100,000 distinct CDR3 sequences, around 24% of them singletons. In regard to this clonotype: The antigen remains unidentified.

The V call is TRBV29-1, the J call TRBJ2-2; no clear D. This TCR came from a male donor with ankylosing spondylitis. Sequences were obtained from synovial fluid, either unsorted or a sorted T cell fraction (not recorded which). This CDR3 reads CSVAGVSGELFF. The CDR3 nucleotides read TGCAGCGTTGCTGGGGTCTCCGGGGAGCTGTTTTTT.